This entry describes one T cell receptor beta chain. Its antigen remains unknown. Here immunoSEQ multiplex PCR was the method, and the copy in TCRdb shows in-frame clones only, minus some. This sample carries about 350,000 clones, around 89% of them seen once, and the ten largest clones take 6.4%. The treatment denotes: 15 to 20 received Ad26.COV2.S at low or high dose, single or two shots; about 5 received placebo; per-sample allocation not given. After the first vaccine or placebo injection, samples were drawn on day 63. This record belongs to a study of Ad26.COV2.S vaccination and SARS-CoV-2 variants. Study as a whole: The donor belonged to the COV1001 Ad26.COV2.S trial arm.

Points from the study as a whole: Ad26.COV2.S recipients had broader spike-specific TCRs (P = 0.0014).

V lost 4 bases and J lost 5, with 22 bases in between. The CDR3 has 17 residues. Looked up from germline, CDR1 is SGDLS and CDR2 is YYNGEE. The sample consisted of peripheral blood, taken in a trial of Ad26.COV2.S vaccine versus placebo. This clonotype was obtained from a person aged 18-65 years who received the Ad26.COV2.S COVID-19 vaccine or a placebo. The gene calls are TRBV9 and TRBJ2-1; a weak D match, TRBD2 (5 bases). CDR3 region: CASSTLVSGGLHNEQFF. The CDR3 region has the DNA TGTGCCAGCAGCACCCTTGTGTCGGGCGGGTTACACAATGAGCAGTTCTTC.